These 25 T cell receptor beta chains share one sample of origin, sequenced in a study of blood T cell repertoires in COVID-19. Profiling relied on immunoSEQ multiplex PCR, and the TCRdb table lists in-frame clones only, not all of them. The data contain about 120,000 clones, around 89% of them singletons. The sequencing sample was made of peripheral blood. All receptors derive from a man aged 55 to 69 with COVID-19, enrolled during active disease.

The J gene is TRBJ2-7, the V gene TRBV28; 8 bases match TRBD1. This CDR3 region has 15 residues. Trimming removed 4 bases from V and 3 bases from J; junction bases left unmatched: 8. The germline V gene encodes CDR1 MDHEN and CDR2 SYDVKM. CDR3 sequence reads: CASSSHTGQGYEQYF. CDR3 in DNA: TGTGCCAGCAGTTCCCATACCGGACAGGGCTACGAGCAGTACTTC.

This clone was detected once. This chain connects TRBV2 to TRBJ1-1; 7 bases align to TRBD1. Germline CDR1 SNHLY, CDR2 FYNNEI. The V and J ends lost 4 bases and 5 bases, in that order; junction bases with no gene match: 4. CDR3 length equals 13 residues. CDR3 DNA sequence: TGTGCCAGCAGTGTCCAGGGGGTTACTGAAGCTTTCTTT. It specifies CASSVQGVTEAFF.

The chain recombines TRBV20-1 with TRBJ2-1; 8 bases align to TRBD1. V lost 3 bases and J lost 10; bases outside the gene matches: 14. The CDR3 consists of 15 residues. The germline V gene has CDR1 DFQATT and CDR2 SNEGSKA (reference sequence). The CDR3 region has the DNA TGCAGTGCTAGTGTGGCCTGGACAGGGCCGCGGGAGCAGTTCTTC. Amino acids: CSASVAWTGPREQFF.

V is TRBV18 and J is TRBJ1-3; 7 bases are a match to TRBD1. The ends lost 4 bases at V and 1 base at J; junction bases unmatched: 7. The CDR3 consists of 16 residues. Germline values: CDR1 KGHSH, CDR2 LQKENI. This chain's CDR3 is CASSQGTASSGNTIYF. The CDR3 region has the DNA TGTGCCAGCTCACAAGGGACAGCCTCTTCTGGAAACACCATATATTTT.

The chain employs TRBV7-9 and TRBJ2-5, with 8 bases that match TRBD1. With V trimmed by 5 bases and J by 5 bases, 7 bases remained unmatched. Germline-derived CDR1 and CDR2 are SEHNR and FQNEAQ (reference sequence). The CDR3 is made up of 14 amino acids. The CDR3 region is CASSLSQGAETQYF. The CDR3 DNA reads as TGTGCCAGCAGCCTCTCCCAGGGGGCGGAGACCCAGTACTTC.

This clone was seen a handful of times. The chain joins TRBV6-2 or TRBV6-3 to TRBJ1-2; D is uncertain. CDR3 length: 15 residues. V was trimmed by 0 bases and J by 2 bases, leaving 10 bases between them. Germline V gives CDR1 MNHEY, CDR2 SVGEGT. The CDR3 DNA is TGTGCCAGCAGTTACTCCCCGGGATGGAACTATGGCTACACCTTC. This sequence encodes CASSYSPGWNYGYTF.

The chain recombines TRBV23-1 with TRBJ1-4, with D possibly TRBD1 on 6 matching bases. TRBV23-1 is noted as an ORF with a role that remains uncertain. The CDR3 runs 15 residues. The germline V and J ends were trimmed by 6 bases and 1 base, with 12 bases remaining between them. The CDR3 is CASSQDSLTNEKLFF. The CDR3 region has the DNA TGCGCCAGCAGCCAGGACAGCTTAACTAATGAAAAACTGTTTTTT.

The chain combines TRBV11-3 with TRBJ1-5; 8 nucleotides align to TRBD1. The CDR3 has 15 residues. The J segment lost 6 bases and the V segment lost 1 base, leaving 5 bases of the junction unmatched. The germline CDR1 and CDR2 sequences are SGHNT and YENEEA. The CDR3 here is CASSLGTGKSQPQHF. The CDR3 DNA reads as TGTGCCAGCAGCTTAGGGACAGGGAAGAGTCAGCCCCAGCATTTT.

V gene TRBV19 combines with J gene TRBJ1-5; possibly TRBD1 for D (5 bases). V was pared by 4 bases and J by 3 bases, with 10 bases between. CDR1 and CDR2 (germline): LNHDA, SQIVND (reference sequence). The CDR3 sequence is 14 residues long. This chain's CDR3 is CASSNQGYNQPQHF. CDR3 nucleotide sequence: TGTGCCAGTAGTAATCAGGGTTACAATCAGCCCCAGCATTTT.

The rearrangement uses TRBV7-3 and TRBJ2-3; D gene uncertain. Germline V gene data show CDR1 as SGHTA and CDR2 as FQGTGA. The CDR3 loop spans 13 amino acids. The V end was cut by 3 bases, the J end by 5 bases, with 9 bases between. The CDR3 spells CASSLEQLDTQYF. CDR3 in DNA: TGTGCCAGCAGCTTGGAACAGTTAGATACGCAGTATTTT.

The chain employs TRBV25-1 and TRBJ2-1; no clear D. Germline-derived CDR1 and CDR2 are MGHDK and SYGVNS. V was shortened by 1 base and J by 1 base, with 5 bases between the two germline ends. This CDR3 region has 14 residues. The CDR3 region has the DNA TGTGCCAGCAGTGAATCGGGTTCCTACAATGAGCAGTTCTTC. Amino acid sequence: CASSESGSYNEQFF. Complete variable domain (other parts from reference TRBV25-1 and TRBJ2-1): EADIYQTPRYLVIGTGKKITLECSQTMGHDKMYWYQQDPGMELHLIHYSYGVNSTEKGDLSSESTVSRIRTEHFPLTLESARPSHTSQYLCASSESGSYNEQFFGPGTRLTVL.

The count of this clone is one. The V call is TRBV7-9, the J call TRBJ2-7; D gene ambiguous. V lost 1 base and J 3 bases, leaving 13 bases between the germline ends. CDR3 size: 15 residues. Germline CDR1 and CDR2: SEHNR and FQNEAQ (reference sequence). Written as DNA, the CDR3 is TGTGCCAGCAGCTTAGACTGGCGACTTGGCTACGAGCAGTACTTC. Translating gives CASSLDWRLGYEQYF.

This chain uses TRBV19 with TRBJ2-3; a possible D gene is TRBD1 (6 bases). Germline lookup yields CDR1 LNHDA and CDR2 SQIVND (reference sequence). The CDR3 runs 15 residues. The V end lost 5 bases, the J end lost 3 bases, and 15 bases lay between the germline ends. DNA of the CDR3: TGTGCCAGTAGTTCCAGGGGTGGGGATACAGATACGCAGTATTTT. Its translation is CASSSRGGDTDTQYF.

V usage is TRBV15 and J usage is TRBJ1-3, with TRBD1 as a possible D gene (5 bases). The germline V gene has CDR1 LNHNV and CDR2 YYDKDF (reference sequence). The CDR3 covers 15 residues. V gave up 0 bases and J gave up 8 bases, with 14 bases separating them. The CDR3 protein is CATSRDRRDVDTIYF. Written as DNA, the CDR3 is TGTGCCACCAGCAGAGATCGGAGGGACGTGGACACCATATATTTT.

This clone showed up just once. The chain links TRBV2 to TRBJ1-2, with D tentatively TRBD1 (6 bases). The germline V gene encodes CDR1 SNHLY and CDR2 FYNNEI. The CDR3 sequence is 12 residues long. V lost 5 bases to trimming and J lost 8 bases, with 12 bases between them. CDR3 region: CASSLADSGYTF. CDR3 coding DNA: TGTGCCAGCAGTCTTGCGGACAGCGGCTACACCTTC.

The chain has TRBV2 and TRBJ1-1, with D uncertain. Germline CDR1 reads SNHLY; CDR2 reads FYNNEI. Between the trimmed V and J ends, which lost 6 bases and 5 bases, there was a span of 13 bases. The CDR3 loop spans 13 amino acids. CDR3: CASSFIGGTEAFF. CDR3 DNA: TGTGCCAGCAGCTTTATCGGAGGGACTGAAGCTTTCTTT. Full variable domain (missing parts from reference TRBV2 and TRBJ1-1): EPEVTQTPSHQVTQMGQEVILRCVPISNHLYFYWYRQILGQKVEFLVSFYNNEISEKSEIFDDQFSVERPDGSNFTLKIRSTKLEDSAMYFCASSFIGGTEAFFGQGTRLTVV.

V is TRBV2 and J is TRBJ1-1; unclear D gene. The CDR3 covers 15 residues. In germline, CDR1 is SNHLY, CDR2 FYNNEI. Deletions cut 5 bases from V and 3 bases from J, with 16 bases between. The CDR3 sequence is CASSTNPGAYTEAFF. DNA for the CDR3: TGTGCCAGCAGTACTAACCCGGGAGCCTACACTGAAGCTTTCTTT.

The chain carries TRBV28 and TRBJ2-6; tentatively, D is TRBD1 (6 bases). V was pared by 6 bases and J by 2 bases, with 14 bases between. Germline loops: CDR1 MDHEN, CDR2 SYDVKM. The CDR3 is 16 amino acids. The DNA for the CDR3 is TGTGCCAGCAGCCTTGGGGGCCTACCTGGGGCCAACGTCCTGACTTTC. Translation gives CASSLGGLPGANVLTF.

The chain uses TRBV5-1 and TRBJ1-3; D unresolved. The germline V gene encodes CDR1 SGHRS and CDR2 YFSETQ. CDR3 size: 14 residues. Trimming removed 1 base from V and 0 bases from J, with 5 bases in between. Written as DNA, the CDR3 is TGCGCCAGCAGCTTGTCCGGCTCTGGAAACACCATATATTTT. Residues: CASSLSGSGNTIYF.

J is TRBJ2-7 and V is TRBV2; TRBD1 is a possible D gene (5 bases). Trimming pared 6 bases from V and 0 bases from J, leaving 12 bases between. From germline, CDR1 is SNHLY and CDR2 FYNNEI. This CDR3 spans 14 amino acids. For the CDR3, the DNA is TGTGCCAGCAGCCAGGGCAGTAGCTCCTACGAGCAGTACTTC. The encoded protein is CASSQGSSSYEQYF.

The chain has TRBV3-1 (or the pseudogene TRBV3-2) and TRBJ1-1, with no clear D. V was trimmed by 1 base and J by 7 bases, leaving 7 bases between them. CDR3 size: 12 residues. Looked up from germline, CDR1 is LGHDT and CDR2 is YNNKEL (reference sequence). The chain's CDR3 is CASSQAPHEAFF. The CDR3 coding sequence is TGTGCCAGCAGCCAAGCCCCCCATGAAGCTTTCTTT.

The chain joins TRBV20-1 to TRBJ2-5; perhaps TRBD1 as D (5 bases). From germline, CDR1 is DFQATT and CDR2 SNEGSKA (reference sequence). The V end was cut by 5 bases, the J end by 3 bases, with 7 bases between. This CDR3 region has 11 residues. The CDR3 reads CSAGREETQYF. The DNA of the CDR3 is TGCAGTGCTGGCAGGGAAGAGACCCAGTACTTC.

The chain carries TRBV28 and TRBJ2-1, with 11 bases fitting TRBD2. The CDR3 runs to 14 residues. CDR1 and CDR2 from the germline V gene are MDHEN and SYDVKM. V trimming: 6 bases; J trimming: 5 bases; junction bases outside the gene matches: 3. The CDR3 DNA sequence: TGTGCCAGCAGAGGGACTAGCGGTGACAATGAGCAGTTCTTC. Translating gives CASRGTSGDNEQFF.

J is TRBJ2-7 and V is TRBV19, with 10 bases aligning to TRBD1. Trimming removed 3 bases from V and 3 bases from J; junction bases left unmatched: 8. Germline values: CDR1 LNHDA, CDR2 SQIVND (reference sequence). The CDR3 is 16 amino acids. In DNA, the CDR3 is TGTGCCAGTAGTATTTGGCCCGGGACAGGGGTCTACGAGCAGTACTTC. The encoded protein is CASSIWPGTGVYEQYF.

The chain recombines TRBV7-2 with TRBJ1-6; the D gene is possibly TRBD1 (5 bases). Trimming cost V 1 base and J 3 bases, with 7 bases left between them. From germline, CDR1 is SGHTA and CDR2 FQGNSA. CDR3 length equals 15 residues. CDR3: CASSLGQIYNSPLHF. For the CDR3, the DNA is TGTGCCAGCAGCTTAGGACAGATCTATAATTCACCCCTCCACTTT.